The sequence of this T cell receptor beta chain was determined in a study of blood T cell repertoires in COVID-19. This CDR3 spans 15 amino acids. Trimming shortened V by 0 bases and J by 1 base, and 7 bases separated the two germline ends. Germline CDR1 reads SGDLS; CDR2 reads YYNGEE. This table comes from immunoSEQ multiplex PCR, and its TCRdb copy is limited to in-frame clones, with some not included. The table has roughly 76,000 clones, around 75% seen once. What was sequenced was peripheral blood. The V gene is TRBV9, the J gene TRBJ1-4, with D unresolved. The TCR was taken from a man in his 70s with acute or convalescent COVID-19. CDR3 DNA sequence: TGTGCCAGCAGCGTAGGAGTGCAAACTAATGAAAAACTGTTTTTT. This codes for CASSVGVQTNEKLFF.